A single sample is the source of the 23 T cell receptor beta chains below, sequenced in a study of T cell responses to AZD1222 COVID-19 vaccine. Measured with immunoSEQ multiplex PCR; TCRdb has only the in-frame clones, and not every one. The sample has fewer than 250,000 clones, 85% to 95% seen once. The source was peripheral blood, collected on day 0 of MenACWY control vaccination. These receptor sequences come from an adult in good health.

CDR3 residues: CASSVADSHGTQYF. CDR3 in DNA: TGTGCCAGCAGCGTAGCGGATTCCCATGGGACCCAGTACTTC. The chain combines TRBV9 with TRBJ2-5; D ambiguous. This CDR3 region has 14 residues. The ends were cut back, 0 bases at V and 7 bases at J, with 13 bases in the middle. Germline V gene sequence: CDR1 SGDLS, CDR2 YYNGEE.

V is TRBV30 and J is TRBJ2-7; possible D gene TRBD1, 5 bases. This CDR3 spans 12 amino acids. Trimming shortened V by 2 bases and J by 3 bases, and 8 bases separated the two germline ends. The germline gives CDR1 GTSNPN, CDR2 SVGIG (reference sequence). CDR3 sequence (DNA): TGTGCCTGGAGTCGACAGCGCTACGAGCAGTACTTC. Residues: CAWSRQRYEQYF. The entire variable domain, with the rest obtained from reference TRBV30 and TRBJ2-7, is as follows: SQTIHQWPATLVQPVGSPLSLECTVEGTSNPNLYWYRQAAGRGLQLLFYSVGIGQISSEVPQNLSASRPQDRQFILSSKKLLLSDSGFYLCAWSRQRYEQYFGPGTRLTVT.

V gene TRBV24-1 combines with J gene TRBJ1-4; 8 bases are shared with TRBD1. After removal of 3 bases from V and 0 bases from J, the junction contained 11 bases not matched to a gene. The CDR3 runs 19 residues. Germline V gene lookup returns CDR1 KGHDR and CDR2 SFDVKD. CDR3 nucleotides: TGTGCCACCAGTGATCCCTGTCAGGGGGCGCTTACAACTAATGAAAAACTGTTTTTT. This codes for CATSDPCQGALTTNEKLFF.

The chain uses TRBV30 and TRBJ1-5, with a tentative D call TRBD1 (5 bases). Germline assignment: CDR1 GTSNPN and CDR2 SVGIG (reference sequence). The CDR3 spans 13 residues. V lost 0 bases to trimming and J lost 6 bases, with 9 bases between them. In DNA form, the CDR3 reads TGTGCCTGGAGTGTAGGGCAGGGTCAGCCCCAGCATTTT. It is translated as CAWSVGQGQPQHF. The complete variable domain, with remaining parts taken from reference TRBV30 and TRBJ1-5, reads SQTIHQWPATLVQPVGSPLSLECTVEGTSNPNLYWYRQAAGRGLQLLFYSVGIGQISSEVPQNLSASRPQDRQFILSSKKLLLSDSGFYLCAWSVGQGQPQHFGDGTRLSIL.

The CDR3 nucleotides are TGCGCCAGCAGCCATTCACAGGGGGCTGGGATCGAGCCCCAGCATTTT. Its translation is CASSHSQGAGIEPQHF. The chain is built from TRBV4-1 and TRBJ1-5; 9 nucleotides align to TRBD1. The length of the CDR3 is 16 residues. CDR1 and CDR2 from the germline V gene are MGHRA and YSYEKL. The trim removed 3 bases at V and 8 bases at J, leaving 11 bases unmatched.

CDR3 in amino acids: CASSSRTVAFNQPQHF. The DNA for the CDR3 is TGTGCCAGCAGCTCCCGGACAGTAGCATTCAATCAGCCCCAGCATTTT. This chain links TRBV7-8 with TRBJ1-5; a weak D match, TRBD1 (6 bases). With 4 bases removed from V and 3 bases from J, the gap between germline ends came to 16 bases. This CDR3 comprises 16 residues. From germline, CDR1 is SGHVS and CDR2 FQNEAQ.

V is TRBV4-2 and J is TRBJ1-6, with unresolved D. V was pared by 1 base and J by 8 bases, with 9 bases between. The CDR3 is made up of 14 amino acids. In germline, CDR1 is LGHNA, CDR2 YNFKEQ. The CDR3 DNA sequence: TGTGCCAGCAGCCAAGGGCTTAAGGATTCACCCCTCCACTTT. This gives the protein CASSQGLKDSPLHF.

This clone has a single count. The chain couples TRBV5-1 to TRBJ1-6; D gene ambiguous. Germline CDR1 reads SGHRS; CDR2 reads YFSETQ. With 3 bases removed from V and 5 bases from J, the gap between germline ends came to 6 bases. The CDR3 is 13 residues long. CDR3 sequence: CASSSSDNSPLHF. DNA for the CDR3: TGCGCCAGCAGCTCCTCGGATAATTCACCCCTCCACTTT.

The chain uses TRBV28 and TRBJ1-5; 8 bases are a match to TRBD1. The V gene end was trimmed by 6 bases and the J gene end by 2 bases; junction bases not matched to a gene: 3. CDR3 length: 14 amino acids. Germline CDR1 reads MDHEN; CDR2 reads SYDVKM. The CDR3 bases are TGTGCCAGCAGGAAACAGGGGGGCAATCAGCCCCAGCATTTT. This encodes CASRKQGGNQPQHF.

Notes on this clone: Other DNA sequences of this sample code for an identical CDR3. The chain uses TRBV5-1 and TRBJ1-1; no clear D gene. This CDR3 spans 14 amino acids. V was trimmed by 0 bases and J by 1 base, leaving 7 bases between them. Germline-derived CDR1 and CDR2 are SGHRS and YFSETQ. CDR3 DNA sequence: TGCGCCAGCAGCTTGGGCGGGAGGAACACTGAAGCTTTCTTT. Its translation: CASSLGGRNTEAFF.

This chain joins TRBV15 and TRBJ1-1, with D uncertain. The germline V and J ends were trimmed by 0 bases and 0 bases, with 8 bases remaining between them. Germline CDR1 is LNHNV and CDR2 is YYDKDF (reference sequence). This CDR3 spans 15 amino acids. The CDR3 DNA is TGTGCCACCAGCAGAGACCCAGCAATGAACACTGAAGCTTTCTTT. Protein: CATSRDPAMNTEAFF.

CDR3 region: CASRPRPGGYIEGLFF. The CDR3 DNA reads TGTGCCAGCCGACCTCGCCCGGGGGGCTACATTGAAGGACTGTTTTTT. The chain combines TRBV2 with TRBJ1-4; D may be TRBD1 (6 bases). Germline V gene sequence: CDR1 SNHLY, CDR2 FYNNEI. This CDR3 region has 16 residues. With 8 bases removed from V and 13 bases from J, the gap between germline ends came to 29 bases.

The chain is built from TRBV7-6 and TRBJ1-6; 8 nucleotides agree with TRBD1. Trimming at V came to 1 base and at J to 7 bases, leaving 12 bases not matched to a gene. In germline, CDR1 is SGHVS, CDR2 FNYEAQ. The CDR3 has 18 amino acids. CDR3 DNA sequence: TGTGCCAGCAGCTTAGATCGCCAGGGGGCAAGTCGGAATTCACCCCTCCACTTT. Translation: CASSLDRQGASRNSPLHF.

This chain uses TRBV3-1 (or the pseudogene TRBV3-2) with TRBJ1-2, with D possibly TRBD1 on 6 matching bases. Germline-derived CDR1 and CDR2 are LGHDT and YNNKEL (reference sequence). Trimming stripped 3 bases from V and 1 base from J, with 18 bases between. CDR3 length equals 17 residues. For the CDR3, the DNA is TGTGCCAGCAGCCATCAGGGGACACAATTGATTAACTATGGCTACACCTTC. Translated, it gives CASSHQGTQLINYGYTF.

The J gene is TRBJ1-3, the V gene TRBV11-3, with no clear D. Trimming removed 1 base from V and 0 bases from J, with 10 bases in between. This CDR3 comprises 16 residues. Germline V gene data show CDR1 as SGHNT and CDR2 as YENEEA. CDR3 coding DNA: TGTGCCAGCAGCTTAGTAGTGAAGAGCTCTGGAAACACCATATATTTT. It is translated as CASSLVVKSSGNTIYF.

This chain joins TRBV6-5 and TRBJ1-2; 8 positions match TRBD1. The CDR3 totals 13 residues. V trimming: 6 bases; J trimming: 6 bases; junction bases outside the gene matches: 6. CDR1 and CDR2 from the germline V gene are MNHEY and SVGAGI. Here the CDR3 DNA reads TGTGCCAGCAGGTGGACAGGGAGCGATGGCTACACCTTC. It is translated as CASRWTGSDGYTF.

V gene TRBV2 combines with J gene TRBJ2-5; D gene unclear. The germline CDR1 and CDR2 sequences are SNHLY and FYNNEI. Trimming removed 3 bases at V and 5 bases at J, with 13 bases between. The CDR3 runs 14 residues. Here the CDR3 DNA reads TGTGCCAGCAGTGATGGACCGCTCAGGGAGACCCAGTACTTC. It translates to CASSDGPLRETQYF.

This rearrangement joins TRBV7-2 to TRBJ1-1; TRBD1 aligns across 9 bases. From germline, CDR1 is SGHTA and CDR2 FQGNSA. The ends lost 8 bases at V and 0 bases at J; junction bases unmatched: 7. There are 15 residues in the CDR3. CDR3 bases: TGTGCCAGCCGTACAGGGGGCGGGGTGAACACTGAAGCTTTCTTT. It translates to CASRTGGGVNTEAFF. The entire variable domain, with the rest obtained from reference TRBV7-2 and TRBJ1-1, is as follows: GAGVSQSPSNKVTEKGKDVELRCDPISGHTALYWYRQSLGQGLEFLIYFQGNSAPDKSGLPSDRFSAERTGGSVSTLTIQRTQQEDSAVYLCASRTGGGVNTEAFFGQGTRLTVV.

The chain uses TRBV7-9 and TRBJ1-4; D possibly corresponds to TRBD1 (6 bases). CDR3 length: 16 amino acids. Germline assignment: CDR1 SEHNR and CDR2 FQNEAQ (reference sequence). The V gene lost 4 bases and the J gene lost 4 bases, with 16 bases spanning the gap. Here the CDR3 DNA reads TGTGCCAGCAGCTCGGGTCAGGGGCGTGGTAATGAAAAACTGTTTTTT. Translated, it gives CASSSGQGRGNEKLFF.

The gene calls are TRBV19 and TRBJ2-7; 11 nucleotides agree with TRBD1. The V and J ends lost 3 bases and 3 bases, in that order; junction bases with no gene match: 1. Germline V gene lookup returns CDR1 LNHDA and CDR2 SQIVND (reference sequence). This CDR3 contains 14 residues. The DNA for the CDR3 is TGTGCCAGTAGTATCGGGACAGGGGGCTACGAGCAGTACTTC. Translating gives CASSIGTGGYEQYF.

The chain links TRBV5-6 to TRBJ2-5; D gene ambiguous. Germline CDR1 and CDR2: SGHDT and YYEEEE. This CDR3 contains 15 residues. Between the trimmed V and J ends, which lost 1 base and 5 bases, there was a span of 15 bases. The CDR3 reads CASSLTQRAGETQYF. In DNA form, the CDR3 reads TGTGCCAGCAGCTTGACTCAAAGAGCTGGCGAGACCCAGTACTTC.

A single count supports this clone. The chain combines TRBV15 with TRBJ1-4; TRBD1 matches 9 bases. V shed 3 bases and J 5 bases; nucleotides not matched to a gene: 1. The germline gives CDR1 LNHNV, CDR2 YYDKDF (reference sequence). CDR3 length equals 14 residues. The CDR3 DNA sequence: TGTGCCACCAGCAGGGGACAGGGCAATGAAAAACTGTTTTTT. Translating it yields CATSRGQGNEKLFF.

V usage is TRBV9 and J usage is TRBJ1-4; a weak D match, TRBD1 (6 bases). This CDR3 region has 18 residues. V lost 3 bases to trimming and J lost 6 bases, with 24 bases between them. Germline lookup yields CDR1 SGDLS and CDR2 YYNGEE. CDR3 nucleotide sequence: TGTGCCAGCAGCGACCTGCTGGGGGCCACACATTTATATGAAAAACTGTTTTTT. It encodes CASSDLLGATHLYEKLFF. Combining the CDR3 with reference TRBV9 and TRBJ1-4 gives the whole variable domain DSGVTQTPKHLITATGQRVTLRCSPRSGDLSVYWYQQSLDQGLQFLIQYYNGEERAKGNILERFSAQQFPDLHSELNLSSLELGDSALYFCASSDLLGATHLYEKLFFGSGTQLSVL.